The clone carrying this T cell receptor (beta chain) was counted ten times or more. Its specificity is not known. The CDR3 loop spans 13 amino acids. CDR1 is LGHNA and CDR2 is YSLEER in the germline V gene. Trimming took off 4 bases at V and 3 bases at J, with 9 bases between the two ends. The record originates from a study of CD8 T cells in ankylosing spondylitis. Whole-study findings and limits: Eight or nine highly homologous variants formed a TCR beta motif that appeared characteristic of ankylosing spondylitis blood.

TCRdb passed the 5' RACE reads through MiXCR, listing each CDR3 protein once. The sample lists roughly 700,000 distinct CDR3 sequences, 15% to 20% seen once, with around 19% in the top ten. The source of this sequence is a male donor with ankylosing spondylitis. This sequence joins TRBV4-3 and TRBJ1-2, with D possibly being TRBD1 (5 bases). The sequenced material came from blood, either unsorted or a sorted T cell fraction (not recorded which). The CDR3 coding sequence is TGCGCCAGCAGCCCAGACAGCGACTATGGCTACACCTTC. Its protein product is CASSPDSDYGYTF.